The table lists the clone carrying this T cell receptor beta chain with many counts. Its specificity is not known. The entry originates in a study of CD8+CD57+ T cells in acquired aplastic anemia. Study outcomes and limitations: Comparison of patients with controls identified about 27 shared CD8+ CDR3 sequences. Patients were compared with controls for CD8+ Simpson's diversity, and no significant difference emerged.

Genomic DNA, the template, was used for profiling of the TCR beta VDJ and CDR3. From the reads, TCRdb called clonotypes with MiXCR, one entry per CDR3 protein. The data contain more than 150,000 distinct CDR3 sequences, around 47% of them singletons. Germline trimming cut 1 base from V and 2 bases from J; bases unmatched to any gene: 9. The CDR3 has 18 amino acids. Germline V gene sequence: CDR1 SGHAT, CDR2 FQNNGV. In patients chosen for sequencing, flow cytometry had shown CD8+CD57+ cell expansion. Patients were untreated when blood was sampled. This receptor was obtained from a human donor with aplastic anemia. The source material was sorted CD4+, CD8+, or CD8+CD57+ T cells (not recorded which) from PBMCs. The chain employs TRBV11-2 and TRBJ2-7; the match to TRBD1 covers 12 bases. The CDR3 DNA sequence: TGTGCCAGCAGCTTAGGTCCGGGACAGGGGGCGGAGACCTACGAGCAGTACTTC. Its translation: CASSLGPGQGAETYEQYF.